The clone carrying this T cell receptor (beta chain) was observed a few times. This record comes from a study of blood T cell repertoires in COVID-19. Study-level information: In each case, the material was cDNA or gDNA derived from T cells, B-cell-depleted T cells, or PBMCs.

Trimming pared 0 bases from V and 7 bases from J, leaving 13 bases between. The germline V gene encodes CDR1 LNHNV and CDR2 YYDKDF (reference sequence). This CDR3 region has 15 residues. The method was immunoSEQ multiplex PCR; TCRdb's version includes in-frame clones alone and lacks a portion of them. The sample lists under 150,000 clones; more than 70% were seen once. The source material was peripheral blood. The TCR originated in a man between 65 and 79 years old with acute or convalescent COVID-19. The chain is built from TRBV15 and TRBJ2-1; D gene unclear. The DNA for the CDR3 is TGTGCCACCAGCAGAGACCCCGAGATTTTTAATGAGCAGTTCTTC. Translation: CATSRDPEIFNEQFF.